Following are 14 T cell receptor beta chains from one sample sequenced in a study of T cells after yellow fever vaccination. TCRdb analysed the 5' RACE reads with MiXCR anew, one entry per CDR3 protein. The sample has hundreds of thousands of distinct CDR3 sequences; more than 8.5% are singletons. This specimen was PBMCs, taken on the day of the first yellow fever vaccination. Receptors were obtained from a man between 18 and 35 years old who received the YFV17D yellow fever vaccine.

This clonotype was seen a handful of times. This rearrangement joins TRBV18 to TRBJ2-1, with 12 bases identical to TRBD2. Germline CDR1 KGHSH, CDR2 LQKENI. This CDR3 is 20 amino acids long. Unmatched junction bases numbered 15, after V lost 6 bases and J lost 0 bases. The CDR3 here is CASSGSYGLAGRSSYNEQFF. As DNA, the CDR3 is TGTGCCAGCTCGGGAAGTTATGGACTAGCGGGGCGGAGCTCCTACAATGAGCAGTTCTTC.

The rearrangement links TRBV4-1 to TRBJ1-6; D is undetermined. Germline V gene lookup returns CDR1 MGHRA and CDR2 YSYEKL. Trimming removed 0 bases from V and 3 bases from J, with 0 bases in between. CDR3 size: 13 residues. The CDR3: CASSQDYNSPLHF. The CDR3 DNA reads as TGCGCCAGCAGCCAAGACTATAATTCACCCCTCCACTTT.

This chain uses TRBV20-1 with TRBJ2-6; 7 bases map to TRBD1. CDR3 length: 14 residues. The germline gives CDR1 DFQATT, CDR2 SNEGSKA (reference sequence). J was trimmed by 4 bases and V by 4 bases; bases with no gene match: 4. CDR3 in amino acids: CSAKDRVGANVLTF. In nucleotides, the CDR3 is TGCAGTGCTAAAGACAGGGTCGGGGCCAACGTCCTGACTTTC.

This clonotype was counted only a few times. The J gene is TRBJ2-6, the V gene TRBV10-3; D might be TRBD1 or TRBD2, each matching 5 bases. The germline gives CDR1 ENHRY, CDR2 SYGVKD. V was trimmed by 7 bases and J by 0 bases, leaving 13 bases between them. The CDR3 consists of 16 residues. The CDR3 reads CAIKKGRNSGANVLTF. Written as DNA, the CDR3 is TGTGCCATCAAGAAGGGACGGAACTCTGGGGCCAACGTCCTGACTTTC.

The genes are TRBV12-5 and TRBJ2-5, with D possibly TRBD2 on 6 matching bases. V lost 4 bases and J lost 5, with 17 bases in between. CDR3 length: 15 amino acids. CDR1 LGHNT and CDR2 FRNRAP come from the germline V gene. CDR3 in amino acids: CASGSRRGKGETQYF. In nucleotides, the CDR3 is TGTGCTAGTGGTTCACGGCGGGGTAAAGGGGAGACCCAGTACTTC.

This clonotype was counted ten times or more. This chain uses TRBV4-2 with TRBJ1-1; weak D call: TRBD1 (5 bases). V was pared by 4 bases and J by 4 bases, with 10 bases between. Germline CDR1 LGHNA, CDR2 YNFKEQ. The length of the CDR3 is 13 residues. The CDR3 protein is CASSPRGFTEAFF. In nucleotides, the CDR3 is TGTGCCAGCAGCCCAAGGGGTTTCACTGAAGCTTTCTTT.

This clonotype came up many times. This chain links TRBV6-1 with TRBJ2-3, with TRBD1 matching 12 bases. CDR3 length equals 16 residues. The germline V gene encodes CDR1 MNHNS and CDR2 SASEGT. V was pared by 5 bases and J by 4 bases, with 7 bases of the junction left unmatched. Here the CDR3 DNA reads TGTGCCAGCAGTACCCGGGACAGGGGGCTCCCAGATACGCAGTATTTT. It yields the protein CASSTRDRGLPDTQYF.

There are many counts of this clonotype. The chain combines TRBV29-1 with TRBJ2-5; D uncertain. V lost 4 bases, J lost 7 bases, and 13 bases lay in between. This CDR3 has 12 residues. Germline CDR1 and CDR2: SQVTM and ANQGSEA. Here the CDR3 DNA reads TGCAGCGTTGGGGTGGACGGTGGGACCCAGTACTTC. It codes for CSVGVDGGTQYF.

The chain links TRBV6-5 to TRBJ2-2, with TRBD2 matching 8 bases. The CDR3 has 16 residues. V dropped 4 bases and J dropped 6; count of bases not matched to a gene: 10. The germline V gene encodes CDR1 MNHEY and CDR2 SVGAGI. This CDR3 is CASSSGTSGGAGELFF. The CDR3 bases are TGTGCCAGCAGTTCTGGAACTAGCGGCGGAGCCGGGGAGCTGTTTTTT.

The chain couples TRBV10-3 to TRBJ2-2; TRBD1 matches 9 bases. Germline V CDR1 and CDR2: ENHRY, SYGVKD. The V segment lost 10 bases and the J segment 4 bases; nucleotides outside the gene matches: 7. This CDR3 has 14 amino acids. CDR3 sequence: CASEQGAGTGELFF. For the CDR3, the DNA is TGTGCCAGCGAACAGGGGGCGGGCACCGGGGAGCTGTTTTTT.

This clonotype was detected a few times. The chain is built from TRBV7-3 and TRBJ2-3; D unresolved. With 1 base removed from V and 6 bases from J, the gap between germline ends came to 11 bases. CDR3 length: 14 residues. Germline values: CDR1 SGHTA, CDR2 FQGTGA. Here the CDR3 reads CASSLSRKSDTQYF. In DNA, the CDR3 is TGTGCCAGCAGCTTAAGCAGGAAATCGGATACGCAGTATTTT.

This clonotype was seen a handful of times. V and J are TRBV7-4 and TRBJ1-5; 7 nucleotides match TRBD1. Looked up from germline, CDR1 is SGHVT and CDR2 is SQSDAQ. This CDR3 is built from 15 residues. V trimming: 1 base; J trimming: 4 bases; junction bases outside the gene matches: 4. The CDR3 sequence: CASSLGDSLNQPQHF. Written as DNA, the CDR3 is TGTGCCAGCAGCTTAGGGGACAGCCTAAATCAGCCCCAGCATTTT. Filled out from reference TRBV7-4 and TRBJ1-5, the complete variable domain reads GAGVSQSPRYKVAKRGRDVALRCDSISGHVTLYWYRQTLGQGSEVLTYSQSDAQRDKSGRPSGRFSAERPERSVSTLKIQRTEQGDSAVYLCASSLGDSLNQPQHFGDGTRLSIL.

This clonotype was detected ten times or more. The CDR3 DNA follows: TGTGCCAGCAGCTTAGGGGCGGGGTTATATGGCTACACCTTC. Translating gives CASSLGAGLYGYTF. V gene TRBV7-9 combines with J gene TRBJ1-2; D is unresolved. CDR3 size: 14 residues. The V end was cut by 1 base, the J end by 5 bases, with 11 bases between. Germline V gives CDR1 SEHNR, CDR2 FQNEAQ (reference sequence).

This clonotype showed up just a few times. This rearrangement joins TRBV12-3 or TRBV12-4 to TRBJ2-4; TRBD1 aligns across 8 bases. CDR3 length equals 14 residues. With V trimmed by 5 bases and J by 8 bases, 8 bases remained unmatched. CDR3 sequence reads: CASSTPTGADIQYF. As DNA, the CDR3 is TGTGCCAGCAGTACCCCGACAGGGGCTGACATTCAGTACTTC.